Listed below are T cell receptor beta chains from one sample, sequenced in a study of blood T cell repertoires in COVID-19. Using immunoSEQ multiplex PCR, the repertoire was profiled, and TCRdb retains in-frame clones only, with some absent. The sample carries 81,000 or so clones, roughly 90% recorded once. The sequenced sample was peripheral blood. Receptors originate from a man aged 65 to 79 with active or convalescent COVID-19. Both conserved end residues are part of each CDR3. The D gene is left open where the match is weak. The listing skips clone size in some rows; elsewhere it reads once, few, many or a size class.

TRBV6-5	-	TRBJ1-4	TRBD1	CASRRDRVGKLFF	TGTGCCAGCCGCCGGGACAGGGTAGGAAAACTGTTTTTT
TRBV27	-	TRBJ2-1	TRBD1	CASTGTVRSYNEQFF	TGTGCCAGCACAGGGACAGTTCGCTCCTACAATGAGCAGTTCTTC
TRBV5-1	-	TRBJ2-7	-	CASSPEVGTNYEQYF	TGCGCCAGCAGCCCGGAAGTGGGCACAAACTACGAGCAGTACTTC
TRBV23-1	-	TRBJ2-4	TRBD1	CASSHRTGGKLAKNIQYF	TGCGCCAGCAGTCATCGGACAGGGGGTAAGCTAGCCAAAAACATTCAGTACTTC
TRBV28	-	TRBJ1-1	-	CASSSAEALRSEAFF	TGTGCCAGCAGTTCCGCCGAGGCCCTCCGGAGTGAAGCTTTCTTT
TRBV11-2	-	TRBJ1-6	-	CASSLRHDRATSSPLHF	TGTGCCAGCAGCTTAAGACATGACAGAGCCACTTCTTCACCCCTCCACTTT
TRBV21-1	-	TRBJ1-2	-	CATPLIPSYGYTF	TGTGCCACCCCCCTTATACCTAGCTATGGCTACACCTTC
TRBV19	-	TRBJ2-7	-	CASSIGRSPLYEQYF	TGTGCCAGTAGTATCGGTCGGAGCCCACTCTACGAGCAGTACTTC
TRBV2	-	TRBJ1-1	-	CASRAGLMNTEAFF	TGTGCCAGCAGGGCGGGGCTCATGAACACTGAAGCTTTCTTT
TRBV18	-	TRBJ2-2	TRBD1	CASSLYPGQEYTGELFF	TGTGCCAGCTCACTCTACCCGGGACAGGAGTACACCGGGGAGCTGTTTTTT
TRBV7-9	once	TRBJ1-1	-	CASSALTEMNTEAFF	TGTGCCAGCAGCGCCCTGACTGAAATGAACACTGAAGCTTTCTTT
TRBV5-6	-	TRBJ2-7	TRBD1	CASSLEDRVSYEQYF	TGTGCCAGCAGCTTGGAGGACAGGGTATCCTACGAGCAGTACTTC
TRBV6-2/TRBV6-3	-	TRBJ2-5	TRBD2	CASSGTRQETQYF	TGTGCCAGCAGTGGGACTAGACAAGAGACCCAGTACTTC
TRBV4-1	once	TRBJ1-4	TRBD1	CASSQVQLGTASGTNEKLFF	TGCGCCAGCAGCCAAGTTCAGCTCGGGACAGCATCCGGGACTAATGAAAAACTGTTTTTT
TRBV27	-	TRBJ2-1	TRBD2	CASSRPGLAGGPRNEQFF	TGTGCCAGCAGCCGACCGGGACTAGCGGGGGGCCCCAGGAATGAGCAGTTCTTC
TRBV27	-	TRBJ2-1	TRBD1	CASSWWDRDANEQFF	TGTGCCAGCAGTTGGTGGGACAGGGATGCGAATGAGCAGTTCTTC
TRBV25-1	-	TRBJ1-4	-	CASSALGTNEKLFF	TGTGCCAGCAGTGCGCTGGGCACTAATGAAAAACTGTTTTTT
TRBV19	-	TRBJ1-2	-	CASSIGVRAPNYGYTF	TGTGCCAGTAGTATAGGTGTCAGGGCTCCTAACTATGGCTACACCTTC
TRBV30	-	TRBJ1-2	TRBD1	CAWSVQEGAQSYTF	TGTGCCTGGAGTGTACAGGAGGGGGCCCAGTCCTACACCTTC
TRBV5-1	-	TRBJ2-3	TRBD2	CASSFRGGTDTQYF	TGCGCCAGCAGCTTCCGGGGGGGCACAGATACGCAGTATTTT
TRBV6-5	-	TRBJ2-1	TRBD2	CASRQGLAANEQFF	TGTGCCAGCAGGCAGGGACTAGCGGCCAATGAGCAGTTCTTC
TRBV6-5	once	TRBJ2-7	TRBD1	CASSWNRGYEQYF	TGTGCCAGCAGTTGGAACAGGGGTTACGAGCAGTACTTC
TRBV19	-	TRBJ1-3	TRBD1	CASSIPGTGKDTIYF	TGTGCCAGTAGTATCCCTGGGACAGGGAAGGACACCATATATTTT
TRBV5-1	-	TRBJ1-2	-	CASSSGQTRDGYTF	TGCGCCAGCAGCTCTGGACAAACGCGAGATGGCTACACCTTC
TRBV9	-	TRBJ2-7	-	CASSPTGAGGRYEQYF	TGTGCCAGCAGTCCTACGGGGGCAGGGGGAAGATACGAGCAGTACTTC
TRBV12-3/TRBV12-4	-	TRBJ1-6	-	CASSNRVSPLHF	TGTGCCAGCAGTAACAGGGTTTCACCCCTCCACTTT
TRBV11-2	once	TRBJ2-1	TRBD2	CASSLSSSGGREQFF	TGTGCCAGCAGCTTAAGCTCTAGCGGGGGTCGGGAGCAGTTCTTC
TRBV30	-	TRBJ2-1	TRBD1	CAWSRQGMEQFF	TGTGCCTGGAGTAGACAGGGGATGGAGCAGTTCTTC
TRBV12-3/TRBV12-4	-	TRBJ1-4	-	CASSLLSNEKLFF	TGTGCCAGCAGTTTACTGAGTAATGAAAAACTGTTTTTT
TRBV11-1	once	TRBJ2-7	-	CASSLSFRDPYEQYF	TGTGCCAGCAGCTTAAGTTTCAGGGATCCCTACGAGCAGTACTTC
TRBV24-1	-	TRBJ2-1	TRBD1	CATSDAGTASYNEQFF	TGTGCCACCAGTGATGCCGGGACAGCCTCCTACAATGAGCAGTTCTTC
TRBV15	once	TRBJ1-1	-	CATSRDQDTEAFF	TGTGCCACCAGCAGAGATCAGGACACTGAAGCTTTCTTT
TRBV5-4	-	TRBJ2-6	TRBD1	CASGDRAGANVLTF	TGTGCCAGCGGGGACAGGGCTGGGGCCAACGTCCTGACTTTC
TRBV19	-	TRBJ2-7	TRBD1	CASRRGQGAIYEQYF	TGTGCCAGTAGGAGGGGACAGGGGGCAATCTACGAGCAGTACTTC
TRBV7-2	once	TRBJ1-2	-	CASSLGQGLGYTF	TGTGCCAGCAGCTTGGGTCAGGGGTTAGGCTACACCTTC
TRBV11-2	-	TRBJ1-1	-	CASSLFLENTEAFF	TGTGCCAGCAGCTTATTCCTAGAGAACACTGAAGCTTTCTTT
TRBV24-1	-	TRBJ2-5	-	CATSALTTGEETQYF	TGTGCCACCAGTGCCCTTACGACAGGTGAAGAGACCCAGTACTTC
TRBV4-2	-	TRBJ1-5	-	CASSQAQPSNQPQHF	TGTGCCAGCAGCCAGGCACAGCCTAGCAATCAGCCCCAGCATTTT
TRBV5-6	-	TRBJ1-1	-	CASIPSGNTEAFF	TGTGCCAGCATCCCGTCAGGGAACACTGAAGCTTTCTTT
TRBV11-2	-	TRBJ2-3	TRBD2	CASSLRRGVTDTQYF	TGTGCCAGCAGCTTAAGGCGGGGGGTCACAGATACGCAGTATTTT
TRBV7-9	-	TRBJ2-3	TRBD2	CASSRLAGGADTQYF	TGTGCCAGCAGCAGACTAGCGGGGGGGGCAGATACGCAGTATTTT
TRBV6-5	-	TRBJ1-1	-	CASSHLGTTGNTEAFF	TGTGCCAGCAGTCACTTGGGGACGACAGGGAACACTGAAGCTTTCTTT
TRBV12-3/TRBV12-4	few	TRBJ1-2	-	CASSRTGTFGYTF	TGTGCCAGCAGCCGAACAGGGACCTTTGGCTACACCTTC
TRBV5-1	-	TRBJ2-3	-	CASSLVAGSTDTQYF	TGCGCCAGCAGCTTGGTCGCGGGGAGCACAGATACGCAGTATTTT
TRBV9	-	TRBJ1-3	-	CASSEQENTIYF	TGTGCCAGCAGCGAGCAGGAAAACACCATATATTTT
TRBV6-5	once	TRBJ1-2	TRBD1	CASSTTGSHGYTF	TGTGCCAGCAGTACGACAGGGAGCCATGGCTACACCTTC
TRBV11-2	once	TRBJ1-2	-	CASSSTGRGYTF	TGTGCCAGCAGCTCGACAGGCAGAGGCTACACCTTC
TRBV25-1	-	TRBJ1-3	TRBD1	CASKQGNTIYF	TGTGCCAGCAAACAGGGGAACACCATATATTTT